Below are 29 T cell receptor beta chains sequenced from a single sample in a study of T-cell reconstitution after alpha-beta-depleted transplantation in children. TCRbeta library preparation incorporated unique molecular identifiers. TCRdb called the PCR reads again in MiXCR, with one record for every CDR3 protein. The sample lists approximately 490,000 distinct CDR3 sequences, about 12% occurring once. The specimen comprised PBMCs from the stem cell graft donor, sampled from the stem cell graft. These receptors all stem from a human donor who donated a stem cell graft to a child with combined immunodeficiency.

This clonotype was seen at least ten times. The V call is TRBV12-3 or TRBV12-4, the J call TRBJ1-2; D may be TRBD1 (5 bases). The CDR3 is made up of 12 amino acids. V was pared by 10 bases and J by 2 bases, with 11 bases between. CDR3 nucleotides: TGTGCCACCAGGGAGGTGAACTATGGCTACACCTTC. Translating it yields CATREVNYGYTF.

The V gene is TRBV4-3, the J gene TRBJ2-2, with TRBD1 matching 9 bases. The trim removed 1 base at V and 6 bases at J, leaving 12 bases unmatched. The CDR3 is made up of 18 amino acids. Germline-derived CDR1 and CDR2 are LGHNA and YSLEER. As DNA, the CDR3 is TGCGCCAGCAGCCAAGGTTGGAGGGACAGGGTCACGGCCGGGGAGCTGTTTTTT. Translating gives CASSQGWRDRVTAGELFF.

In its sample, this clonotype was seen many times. The CDR3 sequence: CASSPGGFTDTQYF. The CDR3 nucleotides are TGCGCCAGCAGCCCTGGTGGATTTACAGATACGCAGTATTTT. The chain uses TRBV5-1 and TRBJ2-3; D gene uncertain. The CDR3 extends over 14 amino acids. Trimming stripped 4 bases from V and 3 bases from J, with 12 bases between. Per the germline V gene, CDR1 is SGHRS and CDR2 is YFSETQ.

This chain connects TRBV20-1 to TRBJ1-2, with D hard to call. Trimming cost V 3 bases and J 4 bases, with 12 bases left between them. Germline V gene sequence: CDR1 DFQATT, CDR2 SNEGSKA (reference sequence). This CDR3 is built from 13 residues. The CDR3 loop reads CSARFGETYGYTF. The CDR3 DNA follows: TGCAGTGCTAGGTTCGGGGAAACCTATGGCTACACCTTC.

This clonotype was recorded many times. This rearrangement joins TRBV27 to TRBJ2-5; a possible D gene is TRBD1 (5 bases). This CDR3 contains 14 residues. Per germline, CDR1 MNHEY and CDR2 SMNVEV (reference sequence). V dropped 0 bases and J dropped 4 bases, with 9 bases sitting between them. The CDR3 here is CASSLSGVGETQYF. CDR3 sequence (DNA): TGTGCCAGCAGTTTATCAGGGGTCGGAGAGACCCAGTACTTC.

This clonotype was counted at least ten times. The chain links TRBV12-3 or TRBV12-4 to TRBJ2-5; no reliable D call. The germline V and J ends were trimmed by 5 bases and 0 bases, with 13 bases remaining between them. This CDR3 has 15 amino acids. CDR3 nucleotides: TGTGCCAGCAGTAGTCTGAGCGCGTACCAAGAGACCCAGTACTTC. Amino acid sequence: CASSSLSAYQETQYF.

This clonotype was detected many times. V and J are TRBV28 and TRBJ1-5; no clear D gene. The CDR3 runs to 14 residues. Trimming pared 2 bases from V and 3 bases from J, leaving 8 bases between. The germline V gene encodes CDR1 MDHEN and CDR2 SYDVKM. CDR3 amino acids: CASSLGLVNQPQHF. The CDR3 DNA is TGTGCCAGCAGTTTAGGGCTGGTCAATCAGCCCCAGCATTTT.

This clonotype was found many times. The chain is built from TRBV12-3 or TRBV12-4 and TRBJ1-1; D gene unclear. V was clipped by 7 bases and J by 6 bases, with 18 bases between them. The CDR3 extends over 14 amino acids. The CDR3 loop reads CASTWGGPVAEAFF. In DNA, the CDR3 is TGTGCCAGCACGTGGGGAGGGCCGGTAGCTGAAGCTTTCTTT.

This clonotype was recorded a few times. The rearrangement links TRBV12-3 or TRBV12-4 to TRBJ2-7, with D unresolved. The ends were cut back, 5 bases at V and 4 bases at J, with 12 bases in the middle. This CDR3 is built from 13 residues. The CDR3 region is CASSPRAPYEQYF. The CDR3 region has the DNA TGTGCCAGCAGTCCTCGGGCGCCATACGAGCAGTACTTC.

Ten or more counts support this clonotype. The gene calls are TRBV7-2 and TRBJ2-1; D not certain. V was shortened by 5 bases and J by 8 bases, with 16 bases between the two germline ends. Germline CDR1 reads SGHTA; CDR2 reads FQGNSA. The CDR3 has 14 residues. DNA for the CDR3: TGTGCCAGCAGCCCCCGGGCCTACAACGATGAGCAGTTCTTC. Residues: CASSPRAYNDEQFF.

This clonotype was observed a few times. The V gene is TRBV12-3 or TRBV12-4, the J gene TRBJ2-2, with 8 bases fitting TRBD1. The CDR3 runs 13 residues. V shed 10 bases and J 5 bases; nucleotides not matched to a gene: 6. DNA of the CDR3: TGTGCCATCCAGGGGGCAGGTACCGGGGAGCTGTTTTTT. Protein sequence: CAIQGAGTGELFF.

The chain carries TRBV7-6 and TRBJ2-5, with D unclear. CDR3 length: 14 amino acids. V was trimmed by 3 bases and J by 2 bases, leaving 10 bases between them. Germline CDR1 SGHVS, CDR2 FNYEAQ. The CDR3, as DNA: TGTGCCAGCAGCTTCGGCAGGAATCAAGAGACCCAGTACTTC. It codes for CASSFGRNQETQYF.

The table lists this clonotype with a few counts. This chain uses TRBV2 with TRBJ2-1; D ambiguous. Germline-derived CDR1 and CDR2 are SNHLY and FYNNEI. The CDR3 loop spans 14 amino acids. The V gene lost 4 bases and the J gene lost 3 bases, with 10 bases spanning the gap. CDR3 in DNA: TGTGCCAGCAGTGCTGCAGTGGGCTACAATGAGCAGTTCTTC. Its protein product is CASSAAVGYNEQFF. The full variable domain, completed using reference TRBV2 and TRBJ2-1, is EPEVTQTPSHQVTQMGQEVILRCVPISNHLYFYWYRQILGQKVEFLVSFYNNEISEKSEIFDDQFSVERPDGSNFTLKIRSTKLEDSAMYFCASSAAVGYNEQFFGPGTRLTVL.

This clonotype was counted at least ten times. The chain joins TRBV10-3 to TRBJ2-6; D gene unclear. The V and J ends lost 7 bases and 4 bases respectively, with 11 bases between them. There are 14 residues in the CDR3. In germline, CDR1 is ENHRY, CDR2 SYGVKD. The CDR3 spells CAITREEGANVLTF. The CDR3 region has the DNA TGTGCCATCACTAGGGAAGAAGGGGCCAACGTCCTGACTTTC.

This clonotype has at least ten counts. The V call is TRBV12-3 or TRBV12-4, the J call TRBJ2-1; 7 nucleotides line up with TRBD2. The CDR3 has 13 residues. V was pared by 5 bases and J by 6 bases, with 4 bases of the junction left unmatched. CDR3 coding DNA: TGTGCCAGCAGTCAGGGCGGGAGCAATGAGCAGTTCTTC. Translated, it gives CASSQGGSNEQFF.

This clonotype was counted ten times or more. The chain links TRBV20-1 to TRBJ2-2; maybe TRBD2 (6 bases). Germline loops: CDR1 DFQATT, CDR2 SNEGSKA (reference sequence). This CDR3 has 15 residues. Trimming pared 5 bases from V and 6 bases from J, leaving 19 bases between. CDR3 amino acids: CSALERRARAGELFF. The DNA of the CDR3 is TGCAGTGCTTTAGAGCGGAGGGCGAGGGCCGGGGAGCTGTTTTTT.

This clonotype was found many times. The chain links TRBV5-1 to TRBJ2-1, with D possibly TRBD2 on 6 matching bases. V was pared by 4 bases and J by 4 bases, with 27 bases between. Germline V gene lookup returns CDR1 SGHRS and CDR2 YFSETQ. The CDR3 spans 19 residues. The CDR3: CASSLGVADTAGPYNEQFF. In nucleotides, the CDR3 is TGCGCCAGCAGCCTCGGGGTAGCGGATACTGCCGGACCGTACAATGAGCAGTTCTTC.

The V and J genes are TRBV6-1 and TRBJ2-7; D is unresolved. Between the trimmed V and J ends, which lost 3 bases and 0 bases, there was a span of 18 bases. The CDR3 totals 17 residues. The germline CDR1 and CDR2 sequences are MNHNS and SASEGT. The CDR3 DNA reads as TGTGCCAGCAGTGACAGACTCGTTTCCTACAGCTCCTACGAGCAGTACTTC. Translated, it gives CASSDRLVSYSSYEQYF.

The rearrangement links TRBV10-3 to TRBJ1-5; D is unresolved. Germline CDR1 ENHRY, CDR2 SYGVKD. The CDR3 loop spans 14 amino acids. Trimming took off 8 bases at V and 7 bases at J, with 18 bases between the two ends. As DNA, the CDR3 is TGTGCCATCGCCCAAGGGCAGACGACCCAGCCCCAGCATTTT. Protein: CAIAQGQTTQPQHF.

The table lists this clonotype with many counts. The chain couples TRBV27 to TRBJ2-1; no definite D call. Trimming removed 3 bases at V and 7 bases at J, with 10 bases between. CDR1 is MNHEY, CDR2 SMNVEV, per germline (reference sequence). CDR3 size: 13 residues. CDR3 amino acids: CASSFQRGNEQFF. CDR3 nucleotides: TGTGCCAGCAGTTTCCAGCGAGGAAATGAGCAGTTCTTC.

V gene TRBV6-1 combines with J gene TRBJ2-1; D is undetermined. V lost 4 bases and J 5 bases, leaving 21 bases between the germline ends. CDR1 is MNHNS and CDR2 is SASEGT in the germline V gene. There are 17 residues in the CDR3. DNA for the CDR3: TGTGCCAGCAGTGCTTACACGACACCACAAAGCCACAATGAGCAGTTCTTC. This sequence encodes CASSAYTTPQSHNEQFF.

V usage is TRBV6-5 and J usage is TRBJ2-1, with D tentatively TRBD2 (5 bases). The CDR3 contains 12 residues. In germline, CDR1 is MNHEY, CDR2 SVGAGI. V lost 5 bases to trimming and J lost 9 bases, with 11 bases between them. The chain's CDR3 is CASSNIGSEQFF. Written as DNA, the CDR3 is TGTGCCAGCAGTAACATAGGGAGTGAGCAGTTCTTC.

The CDR3 coding sequence is TGTGCCAGCAGTTATTTGGCCGATTCACCCCTCCACTTT. Translation gives CASSYLADSPLHF. This chain joins TRBV6-6 and TRBJ1-6; no reliable D call. The CDR3 totals 13 residues. V was shortened by 3 bases and J by 8 bases, with 8 bases between the two germline ends. The germline V gene encodes CDR1 MNHNY and CDR2 SVGAGI (reference sequence).

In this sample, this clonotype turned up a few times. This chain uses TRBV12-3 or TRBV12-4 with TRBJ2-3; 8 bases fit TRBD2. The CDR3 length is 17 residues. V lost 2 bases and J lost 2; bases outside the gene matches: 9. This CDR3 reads CASSLWGLVADTDTQYF. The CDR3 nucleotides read TGTGCCAGCAGTTTATGGGGACTAGTCGCTGACACAGATACGCAGTATTTT.

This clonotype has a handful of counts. In nucleotides, the CDR3 is TGTGCCAGCACCATATATAGCGGTGCCCTGACGGACGAGCAGTACTTC. Its protein product is CASTIYSGALTDEQYF. The chain employs TRBV12-3 or TRBV12-4 and TRBJ2-7; a weak D match, TRBD2 (6 bases). The germline V and J ends were trimmed by 7 bases and 5 bases, with 24 bases remaining between them. The CDR3 consists of 16 residues.

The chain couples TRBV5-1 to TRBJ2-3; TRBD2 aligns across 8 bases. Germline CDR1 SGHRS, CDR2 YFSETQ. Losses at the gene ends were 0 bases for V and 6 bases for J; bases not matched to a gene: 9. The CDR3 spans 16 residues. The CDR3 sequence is CASSLVNAGGHDTQYF. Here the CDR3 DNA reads TGCGCCAGCAGCTTGGTTAATGCGGGGGGTCACGATACGCAGTATTTT.

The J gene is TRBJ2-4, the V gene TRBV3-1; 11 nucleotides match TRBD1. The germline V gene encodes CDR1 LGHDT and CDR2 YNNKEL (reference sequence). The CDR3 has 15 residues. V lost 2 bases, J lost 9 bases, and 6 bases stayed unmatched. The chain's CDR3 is CASSQSGTGGIIQYF. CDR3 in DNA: TGTGCCAGCAGCCAATCCGGGACAGGGGGGATCATTCAGTACTTC.

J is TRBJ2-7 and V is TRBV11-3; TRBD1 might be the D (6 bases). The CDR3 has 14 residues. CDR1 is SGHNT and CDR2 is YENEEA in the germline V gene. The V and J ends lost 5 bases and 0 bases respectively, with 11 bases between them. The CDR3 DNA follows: TGTGCCAGCAGCCTAGGGACATACTCCTACGAGCAGTACTTC. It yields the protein CASSLGTYSYEQYF. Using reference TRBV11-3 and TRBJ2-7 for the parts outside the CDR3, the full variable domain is EAGVVQSPRYKIIEKKQPVAFWCNPISGHNTLYWYLQNLGQGPELLIRYENEEAVDDSQLPKDRFSAERLKGVDSTLKIQPAELGDSAVYLCASSLGTYSYEQYFGPGTRLTVT.

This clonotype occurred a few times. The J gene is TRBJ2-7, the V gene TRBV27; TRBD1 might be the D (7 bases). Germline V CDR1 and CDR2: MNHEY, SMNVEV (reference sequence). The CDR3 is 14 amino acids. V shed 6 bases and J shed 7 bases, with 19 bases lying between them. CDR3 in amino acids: CASRQAEGAWEQYF. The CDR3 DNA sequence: TGTGCCAGCAGACAGGCGGAGGGGGCATGGGAGCAGTACTTC.